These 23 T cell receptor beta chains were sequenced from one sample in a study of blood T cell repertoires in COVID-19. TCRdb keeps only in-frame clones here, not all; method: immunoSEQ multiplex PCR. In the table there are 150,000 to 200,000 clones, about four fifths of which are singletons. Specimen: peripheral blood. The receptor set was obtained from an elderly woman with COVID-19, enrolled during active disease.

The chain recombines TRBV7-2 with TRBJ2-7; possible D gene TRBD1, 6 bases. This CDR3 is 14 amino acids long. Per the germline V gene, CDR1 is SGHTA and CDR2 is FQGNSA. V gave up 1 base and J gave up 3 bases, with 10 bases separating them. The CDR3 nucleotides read TGTGCCAGCAGCTTAGTTGTGACAGGCTACGAGCAGTACTTC. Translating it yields CASSLVVTGYEQYF.

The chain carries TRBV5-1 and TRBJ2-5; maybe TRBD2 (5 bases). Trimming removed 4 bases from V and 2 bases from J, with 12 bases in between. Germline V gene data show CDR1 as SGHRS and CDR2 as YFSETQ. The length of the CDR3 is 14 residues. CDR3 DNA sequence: TGCGCCAGCAGCGTCGGGGAGCCACAAGAGACCCAGTACTTC. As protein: CASSVGEPQETQYF.

The CDR3 protein is CASSRDRDNYGYTF. As DNA, the CDR3 is TGTGCCAGCAGCCGGGACAGGGACAACTATGGCTACACCTTC. V usage is TRBV27 and J usage is TRBJ1-2; TRBD1 matches 9 bases. The CDR3 covers 14 residues. The V segment lost 6 bases and the J segment 2 bases; nucleotides outside the gene matches: 4. Germline CDR1 reads MNHEY; CDR2 reads SMNVEV (reference sequence).

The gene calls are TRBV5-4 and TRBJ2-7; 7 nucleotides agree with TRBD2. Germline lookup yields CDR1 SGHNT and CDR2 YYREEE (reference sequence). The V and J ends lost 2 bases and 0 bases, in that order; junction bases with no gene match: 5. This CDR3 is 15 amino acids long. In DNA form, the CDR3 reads TGTGCCAGCAGCTTCTTGGGGGGGGGCTCCTACGAGCAGTACTTC. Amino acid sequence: CASSFLGGGSYEQYF.

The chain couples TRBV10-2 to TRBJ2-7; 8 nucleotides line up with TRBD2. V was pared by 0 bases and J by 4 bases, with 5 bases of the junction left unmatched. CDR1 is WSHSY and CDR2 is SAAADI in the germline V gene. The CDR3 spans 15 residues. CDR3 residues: CASSESRGARYEQYF. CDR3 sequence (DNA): TGCGCCAGCAGTGAGTCGCGGGGGGCGCGATACGAGCAGTACTTC.

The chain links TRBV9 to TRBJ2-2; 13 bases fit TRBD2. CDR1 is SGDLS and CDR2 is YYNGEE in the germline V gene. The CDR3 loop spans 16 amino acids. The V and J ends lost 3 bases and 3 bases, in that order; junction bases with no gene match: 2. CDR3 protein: CASSAGLAGYTGELFF. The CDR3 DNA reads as TGTGCCAGCAGCGCGGGACTAGCGGGGTACACCGGGGAGCTGTTTTTT.

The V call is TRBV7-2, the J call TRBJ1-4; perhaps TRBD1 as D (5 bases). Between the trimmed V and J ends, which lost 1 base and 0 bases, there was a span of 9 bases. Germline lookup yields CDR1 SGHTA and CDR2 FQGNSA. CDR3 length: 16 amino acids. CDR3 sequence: CASSLDPQATNEKLFF. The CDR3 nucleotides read TGTGCCAGCAGCTTAGACCCACAGGCAACTAATGAAAAACTGTTTTTT. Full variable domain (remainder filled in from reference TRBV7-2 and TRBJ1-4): GAGVSQSPSNKVTEKGKDVELRCDPISGHTALYWYRQSLGQGLEFLIYFQGNSAPDKSGLPSDRFSAERTGGSVSTLTIQRTQQEDSAVYLCASSLDPQATNEKLFFGSGTQLSVL.

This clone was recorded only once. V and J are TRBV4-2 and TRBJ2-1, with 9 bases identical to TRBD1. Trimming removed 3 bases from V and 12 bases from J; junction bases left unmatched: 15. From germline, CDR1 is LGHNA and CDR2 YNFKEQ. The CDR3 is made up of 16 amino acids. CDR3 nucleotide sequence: TGTGCCAGCAGCCAGGATGGGACAGGGCGGGTTGTGGGGCAGTTCTTC. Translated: CASSQDGTGRVVGQFF.

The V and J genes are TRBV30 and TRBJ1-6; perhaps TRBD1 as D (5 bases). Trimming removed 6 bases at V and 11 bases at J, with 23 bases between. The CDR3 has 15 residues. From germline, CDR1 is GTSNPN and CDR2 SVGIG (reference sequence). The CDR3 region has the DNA TGTGCCTGTCAAGTGGGTGGAAGGGGCACGCCACCCCTCCACTTT. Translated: CACQVGGRGTPPLHF.

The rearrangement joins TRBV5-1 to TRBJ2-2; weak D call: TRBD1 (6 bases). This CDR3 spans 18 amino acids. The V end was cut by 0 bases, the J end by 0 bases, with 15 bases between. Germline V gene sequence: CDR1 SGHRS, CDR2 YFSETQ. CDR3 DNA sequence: TGCGCCAGCAGCTTGGAAAGAGGCCAGGGGACGAACACCGGGGAGCTGTTTTTT. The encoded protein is CASSLERGQGTNTGELFF.

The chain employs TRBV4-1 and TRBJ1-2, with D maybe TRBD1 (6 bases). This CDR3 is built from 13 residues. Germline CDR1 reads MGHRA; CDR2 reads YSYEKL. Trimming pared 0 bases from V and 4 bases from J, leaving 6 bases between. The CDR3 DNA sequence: TGCGCCAGCAGCCAAGAGGACAGCTATGGCTACACCTTC. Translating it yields CASSQEDSYGYTF.

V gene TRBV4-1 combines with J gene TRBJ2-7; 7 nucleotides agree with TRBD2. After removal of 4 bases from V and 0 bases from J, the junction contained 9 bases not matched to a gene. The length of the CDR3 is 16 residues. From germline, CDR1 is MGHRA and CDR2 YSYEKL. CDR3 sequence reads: CASSPSRSGTSYEQYF. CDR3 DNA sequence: TGCGCCAGCAGCCCCTCACGGAGCGGGACCTCCTACGAGCAGTACTTC.

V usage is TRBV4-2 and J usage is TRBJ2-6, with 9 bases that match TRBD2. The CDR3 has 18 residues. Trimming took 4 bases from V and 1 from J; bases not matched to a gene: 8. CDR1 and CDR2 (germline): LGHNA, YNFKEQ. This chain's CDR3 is CASSPFPLAGSGANVLTF. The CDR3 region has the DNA TGTGCCAGCAGCCCTTTCCCCCTAGCGGGGTCTGGGGCCAACGTCCTGACTTTC.

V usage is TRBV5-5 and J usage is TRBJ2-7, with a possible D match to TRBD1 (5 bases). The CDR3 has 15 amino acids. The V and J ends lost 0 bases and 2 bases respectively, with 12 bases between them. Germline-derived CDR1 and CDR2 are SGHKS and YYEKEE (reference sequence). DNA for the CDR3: TGTGCCAGCAGCTTGGACCCAGGGTTCCCCTACGAGCAGTACTTC. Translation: CASSLDPGFPYEQYF. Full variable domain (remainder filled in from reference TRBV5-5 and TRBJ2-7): DAGVTQSPTHLIKTRGQQVTLRCSPISGHKSVSWYQQVLGQGPQFIFQYYEKEERGRGNFPDRFSARQFPNYSSELNVNALLLGDSALYLCASSLDPGFPYEQYFGPGTRLTVT.

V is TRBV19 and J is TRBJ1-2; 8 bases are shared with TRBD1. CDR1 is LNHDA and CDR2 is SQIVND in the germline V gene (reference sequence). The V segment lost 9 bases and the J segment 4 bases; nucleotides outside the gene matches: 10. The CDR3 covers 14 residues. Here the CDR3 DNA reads TGTGCCAGCCTGCGGACAGGGAGATTCTATGGCTACACCTTC. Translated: CASLRTGRFYGYTF.

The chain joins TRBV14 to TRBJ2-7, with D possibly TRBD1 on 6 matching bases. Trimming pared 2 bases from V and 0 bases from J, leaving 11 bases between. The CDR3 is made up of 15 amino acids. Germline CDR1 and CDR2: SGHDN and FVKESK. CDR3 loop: CASSQTGHPSYEQYF. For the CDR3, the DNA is TGTGCCAGCAGCCAAACGGGACATCCCTCCTACGAGCAGTACTTC.

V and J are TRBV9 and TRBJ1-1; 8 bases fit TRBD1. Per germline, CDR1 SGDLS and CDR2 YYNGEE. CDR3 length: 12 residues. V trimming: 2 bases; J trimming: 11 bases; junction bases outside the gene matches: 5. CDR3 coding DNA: TGTGCCAGCAGCGTCCGGACAGGGTGGGCTTTCTTT. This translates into CASSVRTGWAFF.

In DNA form, the CDR3 reads TGTGCCAGTAGTATAAGCCCTAGCTCGAGCTCCTACAATGAGCAGTTCTTC. Its protein product is CASSISPSSSSYNEQFF. The V and J genes are TRBV19 and TRBJ2-1; D is possibly TRBD2 (5 bases). The V gene's germline CDR1 is LNHDA and CDR2 SQIVND (reference sequence). Trimming took off 2 bases at V and 0 bases at J, with 14 bases between the two ends. The CDR3 totals 17 residues.

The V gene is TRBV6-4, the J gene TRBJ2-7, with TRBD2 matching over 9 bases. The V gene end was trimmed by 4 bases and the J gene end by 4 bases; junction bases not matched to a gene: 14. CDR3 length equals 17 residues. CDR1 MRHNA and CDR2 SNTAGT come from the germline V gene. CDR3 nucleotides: TGTGCCAGCAGTGGGTATGCGGCGGGAGGGCAGATGTACGAGCAGTACTTC. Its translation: CASSGYAAGGQMYEQYF.

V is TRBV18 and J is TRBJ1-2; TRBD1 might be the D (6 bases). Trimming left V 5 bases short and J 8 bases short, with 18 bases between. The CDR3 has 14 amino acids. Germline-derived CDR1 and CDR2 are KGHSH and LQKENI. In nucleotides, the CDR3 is TGTGCCAGCTCAGCCAGGACAGAAAAGCGAGGCTACACCTTC. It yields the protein CASSARTEKRGYTF.

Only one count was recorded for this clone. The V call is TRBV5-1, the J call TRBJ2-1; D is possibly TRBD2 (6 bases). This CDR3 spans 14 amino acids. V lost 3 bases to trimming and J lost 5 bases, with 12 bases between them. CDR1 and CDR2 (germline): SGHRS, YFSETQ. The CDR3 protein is CASSYYTSNNEQFF. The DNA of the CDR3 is TGCGCCAGCAGCTACTACACTAGCAACAATGAGCAGTTCTTC.

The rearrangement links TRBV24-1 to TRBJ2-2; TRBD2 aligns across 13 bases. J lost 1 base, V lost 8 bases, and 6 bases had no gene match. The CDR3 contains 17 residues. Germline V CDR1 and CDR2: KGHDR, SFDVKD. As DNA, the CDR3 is TGTGCCACCACCAGACTAGCGGGGGGCAGGAACACCGGGGAGCTGTTTTTT. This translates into CATTRLAGGRNTGELFF.

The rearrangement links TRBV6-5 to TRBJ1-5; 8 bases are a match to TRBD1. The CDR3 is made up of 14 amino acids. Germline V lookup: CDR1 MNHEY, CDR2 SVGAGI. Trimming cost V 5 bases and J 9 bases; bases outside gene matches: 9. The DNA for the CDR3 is TGTGCCAGCAGTCCACCGGACAGGGCTTGGCCCCAGCATTTT. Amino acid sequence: CASSPPDRAWPQHF.